This TCR beta chain was found in a study of early T cells in non-severe SARS-CoV-2 infection. Findings of the study overall: Using VDJdb, the matching emphasized anti-spike CD8 responses while missing private and CD4 specificities.

The sample holds a few counts of this clonotype. Its antigen is not identified. As part of library construction, unique molecular identifiers were attached to individual cDNA molecules. TCRdb used MiXCR to reprocess the 5' RACE reads, holding one entry per CDR3 protein. The table includes approximately 69,000 distinct CDR3 sequences, roughly an eighth detected once. The CDR3 loop spans 13 amino acids. The V segment lost 0 bases and the J segment 7 bases; nucleotides outside the gene matches: 3. CDR1 is GTSNPN, CDR2 SVGIG, per germline (reference sequence). The source material was whole blood. The chain couples TRBV30 to TRBJ2-4, with 7 bases identical to TRBD2. This receptor was obtained from an adult who was a healthcare worker with PCR-confirmed SARS-CoV-2 infection or an uninfected control (not recorded which). This chain's CDR3 is CAWSVNGRNIQYF. DNA of the CDR3: TGTGCCTGGAGTGTAAACGGGAGGAACATTCAGTACTTC.